These 10 T cell receptor beta chains share one sample of origin, sequenced in a study of blood T cell repertoires in COVID-19. Here immunoSEQ multiplex PCR was the method, and the copy in TCRdb shows in-frame clones only, minus some. The table lists fewer than 200,000 clones, approximately 82% of them singletons. The sequenced sample consisted of PBMCs or T cells enriched from blood (not recorded which). Receptors were obtained from a woman aged 45 to 65 who had recovered from COVID-19.

The chain combines TRBV7-9 with TRBJ2-5; D is ambiguous. The CDR3 sequence is 12 residues long. Germline CDR1 and CDR2: SEHNR and FQNEAQ (reference sequence). The V end lost 4 bases, the J end lost 7 bases, and 10 bases lay between the germline ends. CDR3 in DNA: TGTGCCAGCAGCTCCCTGCTATGGACCCAGTACTTC. Its protein product is CASSSLLWTQYF.

V gene TRBV2 combines with J gene TRBJ2-1, with TRBD1 matching 8 bases. Germline trimming cut 4 bases from V and 2 bases from J; bases unmatched to any gene: 4. The germline gives CDR1 SNHLY, CDR2 FYNNEI. The CDR3 is made up of 15 amino acids. CDR3 protein: CASSVEQGAYNEQFF. The DNA for the CDR3 is TGTGCCAGCAGTGTGGAACAGGGGGCCTACAATGAGCAGTTCTTC.

The gene calls are TRBV15 and TRBJ2-1; 7 positions agree with TRBD2. CDR3 length equals 15 residues. Germline CDR1 reads LNHNV; CDR2 reads YYDKDF (reference sequence). V lost 0 bases to trimming and J lost 3 bases; unmatched junction nucleotides: 2. The CDR3 nucleotides are TGTGCCACCAGCAGAGATACGGGGGGCTACAATGAGCAGTTCTTC. Its protein is CATSRDTGGYNEQFF. Full variable domain (remainder filled in from reference TRBV15 and TRBJ2-1): DAMVIQNPRYQVTQFGKPVTLSCSQTLNHNVMYWYQQKSSQAPKLLFHYYDKDFNNEADTPDNFQSRRPNTSFCFLDIRSPGLGDTAMYLCATSRDTGGYNEQFFGPGTRLTVL.

This rearrangement joins TRBV19 to TRBJ1-2; D uncertain. CDR1 is LNHDA and CDR2 is SQIVND in the germline V gene (reference sequence). This CDR3 has 15 residues. Trimming took off 8 bases at V and 4 bases at J, with 20 bases between the two ends. The CDR3 sequence: CASAPGREQFYGYTF. The CDR3 nucleotides read TGTGCCAGTGCCCCCGGACGGGAGCAATTCTATGGCTACACCTTC.

The chain employs TRBV18 and TRBJ1-1, with 10 bases matching TRBD1. This CDR3 spans 15 amino acids. The germline CDR1 and CDR2 sequences are KGHSH and LQKENI. V trimming: 4 bases; J trimming: 0 bases; junction bases outside the gene matches: 2. CDR3 in DNA: TGTGCCAGCTCACTGGGACAGGGGATGAACACTGAAGCTTTCTTT. Translated, it gives CASSLGQGMNTEAFF.

The CDR3 DNA follows: TGTGCCCTACAACAGCGGGGGCCTTACTACGAGCAGTACGTC. Residues: CALQQRGPYYEQYV. The rearrangement joins TRBV2 to TRBJ2-7; 8 bases fit TRBD2. CDR1 SNHLY and CDR2 FYNNEI come from the germline V gene. The CDR3 spans 14 residues. J was trimmed by 3 bases and V by 11 bases; bases with no gene match: 12.

This clone came up once. This chain joins TRBV29-1 and TRBJ2-3, with a possible D match to TRBD2 (5 bases). V was trimmed by 3 bases and J by 1 base, leaving 8 bases between them. Germline CDR1 is SQVTM and CDR2 is ANQGSEA. The CDR3 consists of 13 residues. The DNA for the CDR3 is TGCAGCGTTGATAAGGGAGGCACAGATACGCAGTATTTT. The encoded protein is CSVDKGGTDTQYF.

This rearrangement joins TRBV2 to TRBJ2-7; D remains unclear. Trimming took off 3 bases at V and 3 bases at J, with 3 bases between the two ends. In germline, CDR1 is SNHLY, CDR2 FYNNEI. The CDR3 has 11 residues. The CDR3: CASSDNYEQYV. The CDR3 nucleotides are TGTGCCAGCAGTGACAACTACGAGCAGTACGTC.

V and J are TRBV2 and TRBJ1-2, with D unclear. V was shortened by 7 bases and J by 7 bases, with 13 bases between the two germline ends. This CDR3 comprises 12 residues. CDR1 is SNHLY and CDR2 is FYNNEI in the germline V gene. The DNA of the CDR3 is TGTGCCAGCATGCGAGGGATTGGTGGCTACACCTTC. Translation: CASMRGIGGYTF. Full variable domain (missing parts from reference TRBV2 and TRBJ1-2): EPEVTQTPSHQVTQMGQEVILRCVPISNHLYFYWYRQILGQKVEFLVSFYNNEISEKSEIFDDQFSVERPDGSNFTLKIRSTKLEDSAMYFCASMRGIGGYTFGSGTRLTVV.

The J gene is TRBJ1-1, the V gene TRBV7-9; D remains unclear. The germline V gene encodes CDR1 SEHNR and CDR2 FQNEAQ (reference sequence). The V end was cut by 4 bases, the J end by 4 bases, with 13 bases between. This CDR3 spans 14 amino acids. In DNA form, the CDR3 reads TGTGCCAGCAGCTCTCTCGGGTCGGGCACTGAAGCTTTCTTT. Translating it yields CASSSLGSGTEAFF.